The 25 T cell receptor beta chains below all came from one sample that was sequenced in a study of cytomegalovirus exposure and HLA in healthy donors. 60 Vbeta and 13 Jbeta primers were used in PCR. This table comes from immunoSEQ multiplex PCR, and its TCRdb copy is limited to in-frame clones, with some not included. The table has about 130,000 clones, 75% to 80% seen once. Sample: PBMCs. These receptors were obtained from a man aged 25-40 years in good health and CMV-seronegative.

This clone was seen just once. The chain recombines TRBV4-2 with TRBJ2-1; a weak D match, TRBD1 (6 bases). The V end lost 0 bases, the J end lost 2 bases, and 8 bases lay between the germline ends. CDR1 and CDR2 from the germline V gene are LGHNA and YNFKEQ. The CDR3 has 15 residues. DNA for the CDR3: TGTGCCAGCAGCCAAGACCGGGACACCTACAATGAGCAGTTCTTC. It specifies CASSQDRDTYNEQFF.

The chain couples TRBV19 to TRBJ2-5, with 14 positions matching TRBD2. The CDR3 extends over 16 amino acids. CDR1 is LNHDA, CDR2 SQIVND, per germline (reference sequence). V lost 3 bases to trimming and J lost 4 bases; unmatched junction nucleotides: 4. The CDR3 sequence: CASSMGTSGSGETQYF. The CDR3 DNA sequence: TGTGCCAGTAGTATGGGGACTAGCGGGAGTGGAGAGACCCAGTACTTC.

The rearrangement uses TRBV28 and TRBJ1-1; perhaps TRBD1 as D (5 bases). In germline, CDR1 is MDHEN, CDR2 SYDVKM. V gave up 5 bases and J gave up 3 bases, with 13 bases separating them. This CDR3 contains 14 residues. CDR3 in DNA: TGTGCCAGCAGTCCCGGGGGGTCGGACACTGAAGCTTTCTTT. Its translation is CASSPGGSDTEAFF.

Notes on this clone: At one end the junction does not follow the germline gene, possibly because of a read error. The chain uses TRBV7-9 and TRBJ2-1; 9 bases align to TRBD1. Germline V gene lookup returns CDR1 SEHNR and CDR2 FQNEAQ (reference sequence). The CDR3 length is 15 residues. This CDR3 reads CSSSRRQGVYNEQFF. Here the CDR3 DNA reads TGTTCCAGCAGCCGAAGACAGGGGGTTTACAATGAGCAGTTCTTC.

A note on this clone: Other DNA sequences of this sample code for an identical CDR3. CDR3 in amino acids: CASSAVRSGELFF. CDR3 DNA: TGTGCCAGCAGCGCGGTGAGGTCCGGGGAGCTGTTTTTT. The V gene is TRBV7-2, the J gene TRBJ2-2; D uncertain. V lost 5 bases to trimming and J lost 6 bases, with 10 bases between them. The length of the CDR3 is 13 residues. Germline values: CDR1 SGHTA, CDR2 FQGNSA.

The chain has TRBV2 and TRBJ1-1; 9 bases agree with TRBD1. CDR3 length: 13 amino acids. J was trimmed by 2 bases and V by 9 bases; bases with no gene match: 4. Per the germline V gene, CDR1 is SNHLY and CDR2 is FYNNEI. This chain's CDR3 is CASGDRANTEAFF. The CDR3 region has the DNA TGTGCCAGTGGGGACAGGGCCAACACTGAAGCTTTCTTT.

CDR3 sequence (DNA): TGTGCCAGCGGACGGCAGGGGCTTCCCTACGAGCAGTACTTC. It encodes CASGRQGLPYEQYF. The genes are TRBV6-5 and TRBJ2-7; possible D gene TRBD1, 6 bases. Trimming took off 8 bases at V and 2 bases at J, with 16 bases between the two ends. The germline V gene has CDR1 MNHEY and CDR2 SVGAGI. The CDR3 runs to 14 residues.

The genes are TRBV5-6 and TRBJ1-4; the D gene is possibly TRBD1 (5 bases). Germline V gene data show CDR1 as SGHDT and CDR2 as YYEEEE. The ends were cut back, 0 bases at V and 3 bases at J, with 9 bases in the middle. The CDR3 has 15 residues. The CDR3 reads CASSLVGASNEKLFF. The CDR3 DNA reads TGTGCCAGCAGCTTGGTAGGGGCGTCTAATGAAAAACTGTTTTTT.

The chain employs TRBV11-2 and TRBJ2-7, with D possibly being TRBD2 (6 bases). Trimming stripped 5 bases from V and 0 bases from J, with 17 bases between. This CDR3 has 16 residues. In germline, CDR1 is SGHAT, CDR2 FQNNGV. CDR3 in DNA: TGTGCCAGCAGCGACCTTGGGCGGGATAGCTCCTACGAGCAGTACTTC. This gives the protein CASSDLGRDSSYEQYF.

This chain uses TRBV7-2 with TRBJ2-3; 8 bases are a match to TRBD2. This CDR3 has 15 residues. From germline, CDR1 is SGHTA and CDR2 FQGNSA. With V trimmed by 1 base and J by 5 bases, 5 bases remained unmatched. This CDR3 is CASSLGGGRIDTQYF. Written as DNA, the CDR3 is TGTGCCAGCAGCTTAGGTGGCGGGAGGATAGATACGCAGTATTTT.

The chain has TRBV28 and TRBJ1-1; weak D call: TRBD1 (6 bases). Germline CDR1 reads MDHEN; CDR2 reads SYDVKM. Trimming shortened V by 3 bases and J by 1 base, and 12 bases separated the two germline ends. This CDR3 region has 15 residues. CDR3 amino acids: CASSLDSHSNTEAFF. The CDR3 DNA follows: TGTGCCAGCAGTTTGGACAGCCACTCGAACACTGAAGCTTTCTTT.

This clone was detected only a few times. The rearrangement uses TRBV28 and TRBJ1-2, with 8 positions matching TRBD1. From germline, CDR1 is MDHEN and CDR2 SYDVKM. V gave up 6 bases and J gave up 7 bases; unmatched junction bases: 13. CDR3 size: 15 residues. CDR3 coding DNA: TGTGCCAGCAGACCCACACCTCAGGGGGCCGGTGGCTACACCTTC. Its translation: CASRPTPQGAGGYTF.

The chain has TRBV4-2 and TRBJ2-7; D is ambiguous. The CDR3 is 14 residues long. CDR1 is LGHNA and CDR2 is YNFKEQ in the germline V gene. V lost 0 bases to trimming and J lost 3 bases, with 9 bases between them. The CDR3 DNA follows: TGTGCCAGCAGCCAAGATCTGGGCAGCTACGAGCAGTACTTC. Translating gives CASSQDLGSYEQYF.

This clone was picked up one time. This chain links TRBV28 with TRBJ2-6; D might be TRBD1 (6 bases). The CDR3 loop spans 14 amino acids. Germline values: CDR1 MDHEN, CDR2 SYDVKM. V lost 8 bases and J lost 2, with 10 bases in between. CDR3 loop: CASSTGPGANVLTF. CDR3 coding DNA: TGTGCCAGCTCTACAGGGCCTGGGGCCAACGTCCTGACTTTC.

This chain joins TRBV2 and TRBJ2-5, with 8 bases identical to TRBD2. Germline V gene data show CDR1 as SNHLY and CDR2 as FYNNEI. V dropped 1 base and J dropped 13; count of bases not matched to a gene: 14. The length of the CDR3 is 15 residues. CDR3 sequence reads: CASSEGGLAGNSRYF. The CDR3 DNA reads as TGTGCCAGCAGTGAAGGTGGCCTAGCGGGTAATTCACGGTACTTC.

About this clone itself: Relative to the germline gene, one junction end is altered; a read error may explain this. V gene TRBV7-7 combines with J gene TRBJ2-3; D gene ambiguous. The CDR3 runs to 13 residues. In germline, CDR1 is SSHAT, CDR2 FNYEAQ (reference sequence). CDR3 in amino acids: CASSLHSGDTQYF. The CDR3 nucleotides are TGTGCTAGCAGCTTACATTCGGGAGATACGCAGTATTTT.

The V call is TRBV19, the J call TRBJ2-7, with 8 nucleotides matching TRBD1. The CDR3 contains 17 residues. CDR1 LNHDA and CDR2 SQIVND come from the germline V gene (reference sequence). Trimming at V came to 4 bases and at J to 0 bases, leaving 11 bases not matched to a gene. The CDR3 here is CASSTSPGQALSYEQYF. DNA for the CDR3: TGTGCCAGTAGTACTTCCCCGGGACAGGCTCTCTCCTACGAGCAGTACTTC.

The chain joins TRBV30 to TRBJ1-1, with 7 positions matching TRBD1. V dropped 3 bases and J dropped 1; count of bases not matched to a gene: 11. CDR1 and CDR2 (germline): GTSNPN, SVGIG (reference sequence). The CDR3 loop spans 16 amino acids. The CDR3 here is CAWRTGTAIRNTEAFF. CDR3 coding DNA: TGTGCCTGGAGGACAGGGACAGCCATCCGGAACACTGAAGCTTTCTTT.

This chain uses TRBV5-1 with TRBJ2-3; TRBD2 aligns across 14 bases. Looked up from germline, CDR1 is SGHRS and CDR2 is YFSETQ. Losses at the gene ends were 4 bases for V and 0 bases for J; bases not matched to a gene: 7. The CDR3 is 18 amino acids. DNA of the CDR3: TGCGCCAGCAGCGCGGGACTAGCGGGAGACGGTAGCACAGATACGCAGTATTTT. Translating gives CASSAGLAGDGSTDTQYF.

This chain connects TRBV5-4 to TRBJ2-5, with 11 bases matching TRBD2. V lost 1 base and J lost 2; bases outside the gene matches: 7. CDR1 and CDR2 from the germline V gene are SGHNT and YYREEE (reference sequence). The CDR3 is made up of 17 amino acids. The CDR3: CASSLSGLAVVQETQYF. In DNA, the CDR3 is TGTGCCAGCAGCTTGTCGGGACTAGCGGTTGTTCAAGAGACCCAGTACTTC.

There are a few counts of this clone. This chain uses TRBV19 with TRBJ1-1; D possibly corresponds to TRBD1 (6 bases). V lost 5 bases and J lost 4, with 23 bases in between. Germline V gene data show CDR1 as LNHDA and CDR2 as SQIVND (reference sequence). This CDR3 has 17 amino acids. CDR3 loop: CASSPYSPVQGITEAFF. CDR3 DNA: TGTGCCAGTAGTCCCTACTCTCCCGTTCAGGGGATCACTGAAGCTTTCTTT. Variable domain in full (rest from reference TRBV19 and TRBJ1-1): DGGITQSPKYLFRKEGQNVTLSCEQNLNHDAMYWYRQDPGQGLRLIYYSQIVNDFQKGDIAEGYSVSREKKESFPLTVTSAQKNPTAFYLCASSPYSPVQGITEAFFGQGTRLTVV.

The genes are TRBV28 and TRBJ1-2, with D possibly being TRBD1 (5 bases). The germline V and J ends were trimmed by 3 bases and 10 bases, with 9 bases remaining between them. The CDR3 has 11 amino acids. CDR1 is MDHEN and CDR2 is SYDVKM in the germline V gene. The CDR3 loop reads CASSLGQYYTF. The DNA for the CDR3 is TGTGCCAGCAGTTTGGGGCAGTACTACACCTTC.

In nucleotides, the CDR3 is TGTGCCGCAGGACTTATAGGGAGCACAGATACGCAGTATTTT. Amino acids: CAAGLIGSTDTQYF. The chain joins TRBV30 to TRBJ2-3; the D gene is possibly TRBD2 (5 bases). CDR1 and CDR2 (germline): GTSNPN, SVGIG (reference sequence). V lost 8 bases and J 0 bases, leaving 15 bases between the germline ends. The CDR3 length is 14 residues.

V usage is TRBV28 and J usage is TRBJ1-1; no firm D call. Germline CDR1 MDHEN, CDR2 SYDVKM. V was trimmed by 5 bases and J by 6 bases, leaving 10 bases between them. The CDR3 totals 12 residues. The CDR3 DNA reads TGTGCCAGCAGTGGCGGGGAGGCTGAAGCTTTCTTT. This gives the protein CASSGGEAEAFF. Together with reference TRBV28 and TRBJ1-1, the CDR3 gives the full variable domain: DVKVTQSSRYLVKRTGEKVFLECVQDMDHENMFWYRQDPGLGLRLIYFSYDVKMKEKGDIPEGYSVSREKKERFSLILESASTNQTSMYLCASSGGEAEAFFGQGTRLTVV.

This chain links TRBV5-4 with TRBJ1-4; 7 bases line up with TRBD1. CDR3 size: 14 residues. The V gene end was trimmed by 1 base and the J gene end by 8 bases; junction bases not matched to a gene: 5. Germline V gives CDR1 SGHNT, CDR2 YYREEE (reference sequence). CDR3 nucleotide sequence: TGTGCCAGCAGCTTGTACAGGGGTGACGAAAAACTGTTTTTT. Translating it yields CASSLYRGDEKLFF.